The clone carrying this T cell receptor (beta chain) was observed a handful of times. Trimming stripped 0 bases from V and 0 bases from J, with 8 bases between. In germline, CDR1 is SEHNR, CDR2 FQNEAQ (reference sequence). The CDR3 length is 15 residues. This record comes from a study of cytomegalovirus exposure and HLA in healthy donors. PCR used 60 Vbeta primers and 13 Jbeta primers. TCRdb keeps only in-frame clones here, not all; method: immunoSEQ multiplex PCR. The sample yields 150,000 to 200,000 clones, roughly 85% seen once. The source is a woman between 50 and 59 years old in good health and CMV-seronegative. The material sequenced was PBMCs. V is TRBV7-9 and J is TRBJ2-5; D possibly corresponds to TRBD2 (6 bases). CDR3 loop: CASSLARDYQETQYF. CDR3 nucleotides: TGTGCCAGCAGCTTAGCTCGGGACTACCAAGAGACCCAGTACTTC.